This T cell receptor (beta chain) is drawn from a study of blood T cell repertoires in COVID-19. Study overall: COVID-19 samples from acute and convalescent phases originated in the United States, Italy and Spain.

There are 14 residues in the CDR3. The V gene's germline CDR1 is MNHEY and CDR2 SMNVEV (reference sequence). V lost 5 bases, J lost 2 bases, and 5 bases stayed unmatched. Libraries were prepared by immunoSEQ multiplex PCR; TCRdb keeps only in-frame clonotypes and omits some of them. The repertoire holds a few hundred thousand clones, around 85% seen once, with roughly 3.4% in the top ten. The V gene is TRBV27, the J gene TRBJ2-7; 8 nucleotides match TRBD2. The receptor was isolated from a young woman with acute or convalescent COVID-19. The sequencing sample was made of peripheral blood. CDR3 bases: TGTGCCAGCAGTCATACTAGCGGCCCCTACGAGCAGTACTTC. It codes for CASSHTSGPYEQYF.